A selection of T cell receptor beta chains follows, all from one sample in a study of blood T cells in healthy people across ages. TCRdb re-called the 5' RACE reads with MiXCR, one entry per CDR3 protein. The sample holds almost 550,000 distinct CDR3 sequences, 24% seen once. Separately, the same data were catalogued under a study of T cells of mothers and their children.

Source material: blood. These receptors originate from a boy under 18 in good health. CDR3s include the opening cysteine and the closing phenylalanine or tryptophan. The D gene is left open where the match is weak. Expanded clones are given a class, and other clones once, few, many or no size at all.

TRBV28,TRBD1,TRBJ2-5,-,CASSLLSDRGPETQYF
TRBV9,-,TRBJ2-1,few,CASSVDGGGSYNEQFF
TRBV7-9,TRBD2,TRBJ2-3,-,CASSPSGVRTDTQYF
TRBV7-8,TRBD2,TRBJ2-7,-,CASSNRVRLAGLPYEQYF
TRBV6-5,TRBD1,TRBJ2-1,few,CASSYSSTGGAGVSSYNEQFF
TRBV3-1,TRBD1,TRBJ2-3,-,CASSQDRGGWSDTQYF
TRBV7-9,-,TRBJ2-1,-,CASSSHREVLAGHEQFF
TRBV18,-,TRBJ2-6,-,CASSPPGSAGANVLTF
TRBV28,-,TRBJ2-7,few,CASSLDANDPSYEQYF
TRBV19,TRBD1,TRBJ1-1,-,CASRTTGANTEAFF
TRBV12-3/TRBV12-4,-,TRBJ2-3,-,CASSPLASISTDTQYF
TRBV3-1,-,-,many,CASSQGHSYEQYF
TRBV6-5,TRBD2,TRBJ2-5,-,CASSPTGLAMETQYF
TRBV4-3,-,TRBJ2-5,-,CASSQDSTRKETQYF
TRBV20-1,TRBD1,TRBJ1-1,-,CAKLALTGARNTEAFF
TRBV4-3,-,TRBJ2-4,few,CASSQRLMGDISIQYF
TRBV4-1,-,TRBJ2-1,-,CASSQDYVAGEQFF
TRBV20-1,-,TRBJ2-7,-,CSARSPGRGFSEQYF
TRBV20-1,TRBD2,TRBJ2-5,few,CSARDPQREAPEQYF
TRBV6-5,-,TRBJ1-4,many,CASSLLGEATNEKLFF
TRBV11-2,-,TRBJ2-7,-,CASSLLKYYEQYF
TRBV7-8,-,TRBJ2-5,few,CASSLVVRGRIGETQYF
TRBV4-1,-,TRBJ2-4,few,CASSQPTRATKNIQYF
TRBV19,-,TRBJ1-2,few,CASSGGLLRPDNYGYTF